Shown below are 13 T cell receptor beta chains from a single sample sequenced in a study of T cells in Graves' hyperthyroidism and ophthalmopathy. Using RNA transcripts as the source, TCR beta CDR3 regions were amplified. HTBI primers were the set used in a first-round RT-PCR of the TCR CDR3. TCRdb redid the calling of the multiplex PCR reads with MiXCR, one entry per CDR3 protein. The repertoire consists of about 510,000 distinct CDR3 sequences, with 40% to 55% occurring once and the leading ten covering about 45%. The sequencing input was peripheral blood or thyroid tissue (not recorded which). The receptors were sampled from an adult woman with Graves' disease, either hyperthyroidism or ophthalmopathy (not recorded which).

This clonotype was counted ten times or more. The chain employs TRBV2 and TRBJ1-2; possibly TRBD1 for D (5 bases). Germline V gene lookup returns CDR1 SNHLY and CDR2 FYNNEI. V was pared by 1 base and J by 7 bases, with 19 bases between. This CDR3 comprises 16 residues. CDR3 nucleotides: TGTGCCAGCAGTGAAGGAGGGGCACCGAAGGGTCTTGGCTACACCTTC. Residues: CASSEGGAPKGLGYTF.

The chain has TRBV20-1 and TRBJ1-2; D remains ambiguous. The length of the CDR3 is 14 residues. Trimming shortened V by 8 bases and J by 0 bases, and 16 bases separated the two germline ends. The germline V gene has CDR1 DFQATT and CDR2 SNEGSKA (reference sequence). This CDR3 reads CSTPQGSANYGYTF. As DNA, the CDR3 is TGCAGTACCCCCCAAGGGAGCGCTAACTATGGCTACACCTTC.

V is TRBV11-2 and J is TRBJ2-5, with D unclear. The CDR3 runs to 16 residues. Deletions cut 5 bases from V and 2 bases from J, with 18 bases between. Germline V lookup: CDR1 SGHAT, CDR2 FQNNGV. The chain's CDR3 is CASSQDDTEHQETQYF. CDR3 DNA: TGTGCCAGCAGCCAAGATGACACAGAACATCAAGAGACCCAGTACTTC.

The chain is built from TRBV5-1 and TRBJ1-1, with D possibly being TRBD1 (6 bases). Trimming pared 3 bases from V and 7 bases from J, leaving 13 bases between. The CDR3 runs 13 residues. The germline V gene has CDR1 SGHRS and CDR2 YFSETQ. CDR3 in amino acids: CASSYIQGIEAFF. The DNA of the CDR3 is TGCGCCAGCAGCTACATACAGGGCATTGAAGCTTTCTTT. Supplemented by reference TRBV5-1 and TRBJ1-1, the full variable domain reads KAGVTQTPRYLIKTRGQQVTLSCSPISGHRSVSWYQQTPGQGLQFLFEYFSETQRNKGNFPGRFSGRQFSNSRSEMNVSTLELGDSALYLCASSYIQGIEAFFGQGTRLTVV.

This chain connects TRBV7-9 to TRBJ2-7; no reliable D call. CDR1 SEHNR and CDR2 FQNEAQ come from the germline V gene (reference sequence). V lost 5 bases and J 10 bases, leaving 15 bases between the germline ends. The CDR3 loop spans 12 amino acids. This CDR3 is CASSPHVGFQYF. CDR3 bases: TGTGCCAGCAGCCCACACGTAGGGTTCCAGTACTTC.

This clonotype was counted a single time. A much larger clone sits a single nucleotide away, making a read error possible. V usage is TRBV7-8 and J usage is TRBJ1-6; 12 nucleotides agree with TRBD1. Germline CDR1 reads SGHVS; CDR2 reads FQNEAQ. The V gene end was trimmed by 6 bases and the J gene end by 11 bases; junction bases not matched to a gene: 11. The CDR3 contains 16 residues. The DNA of the CDR3 is TGTGCCAGCAGTCCTCGGGACAGGGGGCGGGATCCACCCCTCCACTTT. Translation: CASSPRDRGRDPPLHF.

This clonotype showed up many times. V usage is TRBV5-1 and J usage is TRBJ2-2; TRBD2 is a possible D gene (5 bases). The CDR3 covers 14 residues. V was pared by 1 base and J by 5 bases, with 9 bases between. The germline V gene encodes CDR1 SGHRS and CDR2 YFSETQ. CDR3 DNA: TGCGCCAGCAGCTTGCGGGATATGACCGGGGAGCTGTTTTTT. As protein: CASSLRDMTGELFF.

This clonotype has only one observation. The chain recombines TRBV20-1 with TRBJ1-2; D may be TRBD1 (5 bases). Per the germline V gene, CDR1 is DFQATT and CDR2 is SNEGSKA (reference sequence). CDR3 size: 15 residues. V lost 0 bases, J lost 6 bases, and 17 bases lay in between. This CDR3 is CSAREGTDGNDGYTF. In nucleotides, the CDR3 is TGCAGTGCTAGAGAGGGGACCGACGGCAACGATGGCTACACCTTC.

This chain connects TRBV7-2 to TRBJ2-6; D unresolved. The CDR3 is made up of 15 amino acids. In germline, CDR1 is SGHTA, CDR2 FQGNSA. The germline V and J ends were trimmed by 0 bases and 4 bases, with 7 bases remaining between them. CDR3: CASSLAVNGANVLTF. Here the CDR3 DNA reads TGTGCCAGCAGCTTAGCCGTCAACGGGGCCAACGTCCTGACTTTC. Full variable domain (rest looked up from reference TRBV7-2 and TRBJ2-6): GAGVSQSPSNKVTEKGKDVELRCDPISGHTALYWYRQSLGQGLEFLIYFQGNSAPDKSGLPSDRFSAERTGGSVSTLTIQRTQQEDSAVYLCASSLAVNGANVLTFGAGSRLTVL.

This chain connects TRBV7-9 to TRBJ1-1; a possible D gene is TRBD1 (6 bases). CDR3 length: 11 residues. V was trimmed by 5 bases and J by 10 bases, leaving 11 bases between them. CDR1 is SEHNR and CDR2 is FQNEAQ in the germline V gene (reference sequence). CDR3 amino acids: CASSRQVGAFF. CDR3 in DNA: TGTGCCAGCAGCCGACAGGTCGGAGCTTTCTTT.

This clonotype was seen many times. The V and J genes are TRBV29-1 and TRBJ2-7, with 15 positions matching TRBD2. The germline V gene has CDR1 SQVTM and CDR2 ANQGSEA. The CDR3 covers 14 residues. J lost 7 bases, V lost 6 bases, and 7 bases had no gene match. The CDR3 sequence is CSVRTSGRAGEQYF. The CDR3 region has the DNA TGCAGCGTCCGGACTAGCGGGAGGGCCGGTGAGCAGTACTTC.

The rearrangement uses TRBV11-2 and TRBJ1-2, with 11 bases aligning to TRBD1. Per germline, CDR1 SGHAT and CDR2 FQNNGV. This CDR3 comprises 13 residues. V lost 5 bases and J lost 8; bases outside the gene matches: 4. CDR3 amino acids: CASSMGTGGGYTF. The CDR3 nucleotides read TGTGCCAGCAGCATGGGGACAGGGGGAGGCTACACCTTC.

In its sample, this clonotype was seen a few times. The rearrangement links TRBV25-1 to TRBJ2-5; no definite D call. The CDR3 is made up of 13 amino acids. Trimming shortened V by 3 bases and J by 2 bases, and 7 bases separated the two germline ends. Germline V CDR1 and CDR2: MGHDK, SYGVNS. CDR3 sequence: CASSDARQETQYF. The CDR3 region has the DNA TGTGCCAGCAGTGACGCAAGGCAAGAGACCCAGTACTTC.